Below are 20 T cell receptor beta chains sequenced from a single sample in a study of shared clonotypes between healthy human individuals (dated by TCRdb to 2018 to 2020). The library was generated by the immunoSEQ multiplex PCR assay. The table comes from immuneACCESS by way of TCRdb, which keeps in-frame sequences with V and J called. Part of the clones is missing from these tables; in studies checked, under half for an unresolved V gene and the rest for unknown reasons. The sample includes about 110,000 clones, with over 65% observed a single time. Over 20% of the sample lies in the top ten. The sequencing input was memory CD8+ T cells sorted from blood. What this sample's cell subset or site label stands for: CD45RO+ cells pooled with CCR7-negative TemRA cells. The receptors derive from a woman in her 30s in good health.

The V and J genes are TRBV5-4 and TRBJ1-2; D unclear. CDR1 is SGHNT and CDR2 is YYREEE in the germline V gene (reference sequence). This CDR3 comprises 14 residues. Trimming took 1 base from V and 1 from J, leaving 8 bases between them. The CDR3 reads CASSLTNLNYGYTF. The CDR3 DNA reads TGTGCCAGCAGCTTGACAAATCTTAACTATGGCTACACCTTC.

This clone occurred once. The chain has TRBV11-2 and TRBJ2-1; 7 bases align to TRBD2. This CDR3 region has 16 residues. The V gene end was trimmed by 0 bases and the J gene end by 0 bases; junction bases not matched to a gene: 2. The germline V gene encodes CDR1 SGHAT and CDR2 FQNNGV. The CDR3 nucleotides are TGTGCCAGCAGCTTAGAGGGCGGGAGCTCCTACAATGAGCAGTTCTTC. Encoded protein: CASSLEGGSSYNEQFF.

The chain has TRBV6-1 and TRBJ1-5; maybe TRBD1 (6 bases). The germline gives CDR1 MNHNS, CDR2 SASEGT. V was pared by 7 bases and J by 8 bases, with 21 bases between. CDR3 size: 15 residues. CDR3: CASTQEGGGIKPQHF. For the CDR3, the DNA is TGTGCCAGCACTCAAGAGGGGGGTGGCATCAAGCCCCAGCATTTT.

The gene calls are TRBV4-1 and TRBJ2-5; a possible D gene is TRBD1 (5 bases). The closer fit of TRBJ2-7 to the DNA end suggests the J call may be wrong. CDR3 size: 13 residues. Germline CDR1 is MGHRA and CDR2 is YSYEKL. CDR3 DNA sequence: TGCGCCAGCAGCCAGGGGCTCGGAACCGAGCAGTACTTC. It encodes CASSQGLGTEQYF.

This chain uses TRBV2 with TRBJ2-1; 8 nucleotides match TRBD2. The J segment lost 2 bases and the V segment lost 6 bases, leaving 6 bases of the junction unmatched. The CDR3 loop spans 15 amino acids. Germline V gene lookup returns CDR1 SNHLY and CDR2 FYNNEI. In DNA, the CDR3 is TGTGCCAGCAGGGCAGCGGGAGAACCCTACAATGAGCAGTTCTTC. Translating it yields CASRAAGEPYNEQFF.

This clone was observed once. The V call is TRBV2, the J call TRBJ2-7; D ambiguous. Trimming removed 6 bases at V and 3 bases at J, with 12 bases between. The CDR3 runs to 13 residues. Germline V gene data show CDR1 as SNHLY and CDR2 as FYNNEI. CDR3: CASRHSLHYEQYF. The CDR3 bases are TGTGCCAGCAGACACAGTCTTCACTACGAGCAGTACTTC.

As regards this clone: A far larger clone is just one base off, so this is likely a read error. Different DNA sequences within this sample yield the same CDR3. J is TRBJ2-3 and V is TRBV15; D tentatively fits TRBD1 or TRBD2 (5 bases each). There are 16 residues in the CDR3. From germline, CDR1 is LNHNV and CDR2 YYDKDF (reference sequence). The CDR3 sequence is CATSRARGAGADTQYF. CDR3 nucleotide sequence: TGTGCCACCAGCAGAGCGAGGGGCGCGGGTGCAGATACGCAATATTTT. Filled out from reference TRBV15 and TRBJ2-3, the complete variable domain reads DAMVIQNPRYQVTQFGKPVTLSCSQTLNHNVMYWYQQKSSQAPKLLFHYYDKDFNNEADTPDNFQSRRPNTSFCFLDIRSPGLGDTAMYLCATSRARGAGADTQYFGPGTRLTVL.

This clone came up a few times. The V call is TRBV2, the J call TRBJ2-5; D call uncertain. Germline CDR1 SNHLY, CDR2 FYNNEI. The V end was cut by 7 bases, the J end by 0 bases, with 12 bases between. The CDR3 spans 14 residues. CDR3 nucleotides: TGTGCCAGCACCGAGGATCCCTACCAAGAGACCCAGTACTTC. It yields the protein CASTEDPYQETQYF.

The chain is built from TRBV5-4 and TRBJ2-1; D is perhaps TRBD2 (6 bases). Germline loops: CDR1 SGHNT, CDR2 YYREEE (reference sequence). V lost 3 bases and J lost 0, with 10 bases in between. The CDR3 is made up of 15 amino acids. CDR3: CASSSGGFSYNEQFF. The CDR3 DNA is TGTGCCAGCAGCTCAGGAGGGTTCTCCTACAATGAGCAGTTCTTC. The complete variable domain, with remaining parts taken from reference TRBV5-4 and TRBJ2-1, reads ETGVTQSPTHLIKTRGQQVTLRCSSQSGHNTVSWYQQALGQGPQFIFQYYREEENGRGNFPPRFSGLQFPNYSSELNVNALELDDSALYLCASSSGGFSYNEQFFGPGTRLTVL.

The chain carries TRBV6-6 and TRBJ1-5; D ambiguous. V dropped 0 bases and J dropped 6 bases, with 9 bases sitting between them. This CDR3 comprises 14 residues. Germline V CDR1 and CDR2: MNHNY, SVGAGI (reference sequence). CDR3 sequence (DNA): TGTGCCAGCAGTTACTCGGGAGGGTCTCAGCCCCAGCATTTT. Amino acids: CASSYSGGSQPQHF.

This clone was seen once. This chain links TRBV4-1 with TRBJ1-2; unclear D gene. Germline-derived CDR1 and CDR2 are MGHRA and YSYEKL. The CDR3 runs to 14 residues. The ends were cut back, 0 bases at V and 3 bases at J, with 8 bases in the middle. Here the CDR3 DNA reads TGCGCCAGCAGCCAAGAGTCGGCCGACTATGGCTACACCTTC. It codes for CASSQESADYGYTF.

V is TRBV6-6 and J is TRBJ1-2; TRBD1 agrees at 8 bases. This CDR3 region has 14 residues. Germline CDR1 is MNHNY and CDR2 is SVGAGI (reference sequence). J gave up 10 bases and V 6 bases, and 13 bases lay outside the gene matches. The DNA of the CDR3 is TGTGCCAGCAGAAACAAGGACAGGGTGGACGACTACACCTTC. Residues: CASRNKDRVDDYTF.

The V call is TRBV28, the J call TRBJ1-3; the D is unclear. This CDR3 contains 14 residues. The V gene's germline CDR1 is MDHEN and CDR2 SYDVKM. Trimming took off 4 bases at V and 2 bases at J, with 9 bases between the two ends. Here the CDR3 reads CASSSGLTGNTIYF. The CDR3 bases are TGTGCCAGCAGTTCGGGTTTAACTGGAAACACCATATATTTT.

The CDR3 bases are TGCGCCAGCAGCTTTTACACCCACACTGAAGCTTTCTTT. Protein product: CASSFYTHTEAFF. The rearrangement joins TRBV5-1 to TRBJ1-1; D gene ambiguous. V was cut by 2 bases and J by 3 bases, with 8 bases left in between. Germline V gene data show CDR1 as SGHRS and CDR2 as YFSETQ. The CDR3 runs to 13 residues.

The gene calls are TRBV6-6 and TRBJ1-5, with unresolved D. Germline V gene lookup returns CDR1 MNHNY and CDR2 SVGAGI (reference sequence). This CDR3 region has 13 residues. The germline V and J ends were trimmed by 6 bases and 0 bases, with 6 bases remaining between them. CDR3 amino acids: CASRPNSNQPQHF. The CDR3 nucleotides are TGTGCCAGCAGACCGAATAGCAATCAGCCCCAGCATTTT.

The chain employs TRBV27 and TRBJ1-2; 8 bases are shared with TRBD1. CDR1 and CDR2 from the germline V gene are MNHEY and SMNVEV (reference sequence). The junction had 10 bases not matched to a gene; V was cut back by 10 bases and J by 0 bases. This CDR3 spans 15 amino acids. The CDR3 DNA sequence: TGTGCCACCGCCCCCGGGACAGGCCCTAACTATGGCTACACCTTC. This translates into CATAPGTGPNYGYTF.

The rearrangement joins TRBV27 to TRBJ2-1; 7 bases agree with TRBD2. Trimming removed 8 bases from V and 6 bases from J; junction bases left unmatched: 10. Germline assignment: CDR1 MNHEY and CDR2 SMNVEV (reference sequence). The length of the CDR3 is 14 residues. The CDR3 nucleotides read TGTGCCAGCTGGGGCGGGAGTTGGGTCAATGAGCAGTTCTTC. It codes for CASWGGSWVNEQFF.

The V and J genes are TRBV10-3 and TRBJ2-4; maybe TRBD1 (6 bases). The CDR3 totals 15 residues. Trimming stripped 0 bases from V and 8 bases from J, with 14 bases between. In germline, CDR1 is ENHRY, CDR2 SYGVKD. CDR3 protein: CAISESIDPGDIQYF. As DNA, the CDR3 is TGTGCCATCAGTGAGTCGATTGACCCAGGGGACATTCAGTACTTC.

This chain joins TRBV6-5 and TRBJ2-2, with D unresolved. Per germline, CDR1 MNHEY and CDR2 SVGAGI. Trimming stripped 0 bases from V and 4 bases from J, with 12 bases between. The CDR3 sequence is 16 residues long. As DNA, the CDR3 is TGTGCCAGCAGTTACTCATCGGGTATCGGCACCGGGGAGCTGTTTTTT. Translation: CASSYSSGIGTGELFF.

The chain is built from TRBV15 and TRBJ2-5; 14 positions agree with TRBD2. The DNA end is more similar to TRBJ2-7, so the J call may be wrong. Germline-derived CDR1 and CDR2 are LNHNV and YYDKDF (reference sequence). CDR3 length: 15 amino acids. Written as DNA, the CDR3 is TGTGCCACCAGCCTGGGACTAGCGGGAGCCTACGAGCAGTACTTC. This sequence encodes CATSLGLAGAYEQYF.